A selection of T cell receptor beta chains follows, all from one sample in a study of blood T cell repertoires in COVID-19. Using immunoSEQ multiplex PCR, the repertoire was profiled, and TCRdb retains in-frame clones only, with some absent. The top ten hold 5.5% to 6% of the sample, which has more than 45,000 clones, more than 70% seen once. What was sequenced was peripheral blood. These receptors came from an older woman with acute or convalescent COVID-19. Each CDR3 is given with its conserved first and last residue. The D gene is left open where the match is weak. A row's size may be missing; if present it is once, few, many or a size class.

CASSVDRPQRGNTIYF TGTGCCAGCAGCGTAGACAGGCCTCAGAGGGGAAACACCATATATTTT TRBJ1-3 NA NA TRBV9
CASTFTPLSSEAFF TGTGCCAGCACCTTTACCCCGTTGAGTTCTGAAGCTTTCTTT TRBJ1-1 NA NA TRBV7-9
CASSSGTDYGYTF TGTGCCAGCAGTTCCGGGACAGACTATGGCTACACCTTC TRBJ1-2 TRBD1 NA TRBV11-2
CASSLRLTGPDKKNIQYF TGTGCCAGCAGTCTCCGCCTTACAGGCCCCGACAAAAAAAACATTCAGTACTTC TRBJ2-4 NA NA TRBV6-2/TRBV6-3
CASSVTGQRLNSGANVLTF TGTGCCAGTAGTGTCACGGGACAGCGATTAAACTCTGGGGCCAACGTCCTGACTTTC TRBJ2-6 TRBD1 NA TRBV19
CASSRGLAIRYEQYF TGTGCCAGCAGCCGGGGACTAGCGATAAGATACGAGCAGTACTTC TRBJ2-7 TRBD2 NA TRBV27
CASSETRSDTGELFF TGTGCCAGCAGTGAAACTAGGTCGGACACCGGGGAGCTGTTTTTT TRBJ2-2 NA NA TRBV2
CASSLAVGQVSNEQYF TGCGCCAGCAGCTTGGCCGTGGGACAGGTCTCGAACGAGCAGTACTTC TRBJ2-7 TRBD1 few TRBV5-1
CASSSTAGGPYNEQFF TGTGCCAGCAGCTCCACAGCGGGAGGGCCGTACAATGAGCAGTTCTTC TRBJ2-1 TRBD2 once TRBV7-3
CASSPGGSSNTGELFF TGTGCCAGCAGCCCCGGAGGCAGCTCGAACACCGGGGAGCTGTTTTTT TRBJ2-2 NA NA TRBV14
CASSLRAGGKVNQPQHF TGTGCCAGCAGCTTGAGGGCAGGGGGGAAGGTTAATCAGCCCCAGCATTTT TRBJ1-5 TRBD1 NA TRBV5-8
CASSQTSGGRSYEQYF TGTGCCAGCAGCCAAACTAGCGGGGGGCGCTCCTACGAGCAGTACTTC TRBJ2-7 TRBD2 NA TRBV4-2
CASSQEPLSRYEQYF TGCGCCAGCAGCCAAGAGCCCTTGTCGCGCTACGAGCAGTACTTC TRBJ2-7 NA NA TRBV4-1
CASSRRAGQGSTDTQYF TGTGCCAGCAGCCGGCGTGCAGGACAGGGGTCCACAGATACGCAGTATTTT TRBJ2-3 TRBD1 NA TRBV5-8
CASSSRLGQETQYF TGTGCCAGCAGTTCCCGACTAGGCCAAGAGACCCAGTACTTC TRBJ2-5 NA once TRBV2
CASSLGVRAYEQYF TGCGCCAGCAGCTTGGGGGTCAGGGCCTACGAGCAGTACTTC TRBJ2-7 NA NA TRBV5-1
CASSSPPTGGDYGYTF TGTGCCAGCAGTTCACCCCCGACAGGGGGTGACTATGGCTACACCTTC TRBJ1-2 NA NA TRBV21-1
CASSQDRGGAFNEQFF TGCGCCAGCAGCCAAGATAGGGGGGGCGCGTTCAATGAGCAGTTCTTC TRBJ2-1 NA NA TRBV4-1
CASSLVGRGSYEQYF TGTGCCAGCAGCTTAGTCGGCAGGGGGTCCTACGAGCAGTACTTC TRBJ2-7 TRBD1 NA TRBV11-2
CASSLEQDYGYTF TGCGCCAGCAGCTTGGAACAGGACTATGGCTACACCTTC TRBJ1-2 NA NA TRBV5-1
CASSLRPGETQYF TGTGCCAGCAGCTTAAGACCGGGGGAGACCCAGTACTTC TRBJ2-5 NA NA TRBV7-3
CASSRGLALSSYNEQFF TGTGCCAGCAGCCGGGGACTAGCGCTAAGCTCCTACAATGAGCAGTTCTTC TRBJ2-1 TRBD2 NA TRBV7-9
CASSQDGLAGGYEQYF TGTGCCAGCAGCCAAGACGGACTAGCGGGAGGGTACGAGCAGTACTTC TRBJ2-7 TRBD2 NA TRBV3-1/TRBV3-2
CASRGLATGELFF TGTGCCAGCAGAGGACTAGCAACCGGGGAGCTGTTTTTT TRBJ2-2 TRBD2 NA TRBV6-5
CACRTTLEQFF TGTGCCTGCCGTACTACCCTTGAGCAGTTCTTC TRBJ2-1 NA NA TRBV30
CASSFTGTGGKEGQFF TGTGCCAGCAGTTTTACCGGGACAGGGGGGAAGGAAGGGCAGTTCTTC TRBJ2-1 TRBD1 NA TRBV11-2
CATSDPRDRGLEKQFF TGTGCCACCAGTGATCCCCGGGACAGGGGCCTTGAGAAGCAGTTCTTC TRBJ2-1 TRBD1 NA TRBV24-1
CASSGQVSNYGYTF TGTGCCAGCAGTGGACAGGTTTCTAACTATGGCTACACCTTC TRBJ1-2 NA NA TRBV2
CASSLGLGEVNNEQFF TGTGCCAGTTCCTTGGGACTAGGGGAGGTCAACAATGAGCAGTTCTTC TRBJ2-1 TRBD2 NA TRBV19
CASSVGQGTPLYEQYF TGTGCCAGCAGCGTAGGCCAGGGGACCCCTTTATACGAGCAGTACTTC TRBJ2-7 NA NA TRBV9
CASSARLAGGLGEQFF TGTGCCAGCAGCGCCCGACTAGCGGGAGGGCTGGGTGAGCAGTTCTTC TRBJ2-1 TRBD2 NA TRBV7-6
CATSRDYSNNEQFF TGTGCCACCAGCAGAGATTACAGTAACAATGAGCAGTTCTTC TRBJ2-1 NA NA TRBV15
CASSPGLAIQTQYF TGTGCCAGCAGCCCCGGACTAGCGATTCAGACCCAGTACTTC TRBJ2-5 TRBD2 NA TRBV11-2
CSVDQGTEAFF TGCAGCGTTGACCAGGGGACTGAAGCTTTCTTT TRBJ1-1 NA NA TRBV29-1
CASSFPGQSNYGYTF TGTGCCAGTAGTTTTCCGGGACAGTCAAACTATGGCTACACCTTC TRBJ1-2 TRBD1 NA TRBV19
CASSPGFNTEAFF TGTGCCAGCTCCCCGGGGTTTAACACTGAAGCTTTCTTT TRBJ1-1 NA NA TRBV18
CASSPPTESYGYTF TGTGCCAGCTCACCCCCGACAGAGTCGTATGGCTACACCTTC TRBJ1-2 NA NA TRBV18
CASRRTSGRADTQYF TGTGCCAGCAGGAGGACTAGCGGGAGGGCCGATACGCAGTATTTT TRBJ2-3 TRBD2 once TRBV6-5
CSVGTGNQPQHF TGCAGCGTTGGGACAGGCAATCAGCCCCAGCATTTT TRBJ1-5 NA NA TRBV29-1
CASSDRDRGTEAFF TGTGCCAGCAGCGACCGGGACAGGGGGACTGAAGCTTTCTTT TRBJ1-1 TRBD1 NA TRBV3-1/TRBV3-2
CASSLVRGGINEQFF TGTGCCAGCAGCTTAGTCCGGGGAGGAATCAATGAGCAGTTCTTC TRBJ2-1 NA few TRBV11-2
CASSLNGAPRNEQFF TGTGCCAGCAGCTTAAACGGTGCTCCTCGGAATGAGCAGTTCTTC TRBJ2-1 NA NA TRBV7-3
CASSLISQGGAQYF TGTGCCAGCAGCTTGATCTCACAGGGTGGGGCCCAGTACTTC TRBJ2-5 NA NA TRBV5-5
CASGATGGRDTEAFF TGCGCCAGCGGGGCAACGGGGGGCCGAGACACTGAAGCTTTCTTT TRBJ1-1 NA NA TRBV5-1
CASTASGAYNEQFF TGTGCCAGCACCGCCTCGGGAGCCTACAATGAGCAGTTCTTC TRBJ2-1 NA NA TRBV7-9